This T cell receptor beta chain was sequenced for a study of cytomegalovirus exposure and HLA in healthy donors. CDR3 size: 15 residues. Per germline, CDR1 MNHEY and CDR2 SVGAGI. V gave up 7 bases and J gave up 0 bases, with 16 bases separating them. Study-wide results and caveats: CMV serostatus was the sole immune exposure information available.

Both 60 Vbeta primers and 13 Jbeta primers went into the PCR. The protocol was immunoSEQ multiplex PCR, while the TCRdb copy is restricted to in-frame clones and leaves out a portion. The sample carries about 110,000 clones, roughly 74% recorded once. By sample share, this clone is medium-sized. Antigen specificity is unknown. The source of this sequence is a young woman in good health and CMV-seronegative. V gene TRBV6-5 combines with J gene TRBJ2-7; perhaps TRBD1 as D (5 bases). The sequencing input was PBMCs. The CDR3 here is CASTLRPDTSYEQYF. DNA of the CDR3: TGTGCCAGCACCCTCCGTCCGGACACCTCCTACGAGCAGTACTTC.